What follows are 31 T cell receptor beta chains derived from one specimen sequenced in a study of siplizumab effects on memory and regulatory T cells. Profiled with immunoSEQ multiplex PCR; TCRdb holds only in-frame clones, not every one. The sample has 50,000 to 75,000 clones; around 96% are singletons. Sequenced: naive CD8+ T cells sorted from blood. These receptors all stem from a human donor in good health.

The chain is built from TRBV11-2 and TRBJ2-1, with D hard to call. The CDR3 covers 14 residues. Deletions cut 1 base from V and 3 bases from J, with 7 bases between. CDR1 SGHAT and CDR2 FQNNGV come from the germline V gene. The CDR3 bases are TGTGCCAGCAGCTTAGTTGCAGGCTACAATGAGCAGTTCTTC. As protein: CASSLVAGYNEQFF. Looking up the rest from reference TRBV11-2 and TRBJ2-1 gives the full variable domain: EAGVAQSPRYKIIEKRQSVAFWCNPISGHATLYWYQQILGQGPKLLIQFQNNGVVDDSQLPKDRFSAERLKGVDSTLKIQPAKLEDSAVYLCASSLVAGYNEQFFGPGTRLTVL.

The CDR3 nucleotides are TGTGCCAGTAGTCCCCGGACAGGGGGCTACGAGCAGTACTTC. It translates to CASSPRTGGYEQYF. J is TRBJ2-7 and V is TRBV19; 10 bases are shared with TRBD1. Unmatched junction bases numbered 4, after V lost 5 bases and J lost 3 bases. The V gene's germline CDR1 is LNHDA and CDR2 SQIVND (reference sequence). CDR3 size: 14 residues.

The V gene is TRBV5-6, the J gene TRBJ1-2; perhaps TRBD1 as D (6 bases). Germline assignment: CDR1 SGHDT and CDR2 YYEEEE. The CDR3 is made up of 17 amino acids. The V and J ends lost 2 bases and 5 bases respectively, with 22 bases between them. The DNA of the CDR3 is TGTGCCAGCAGCTTCCCTTCAGGGGCGCTGGGCCTTTATGGCTACACCTTC. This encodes CASSFPSGALGLYGYTF. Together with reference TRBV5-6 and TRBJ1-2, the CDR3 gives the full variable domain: DAGVTQSPTHLIKTRGQQVTLRCSPKSGHDTVSWYQQALGQGPQFIFQYYEEEERQRGNFPDRFSGHQFPNYSSELNVNALLLGDSALYLCASSFPSGALGLYGYTFGSGTRLTVV.

The CDR3 sequence: CASSLAGTDYEQYF. The CDR3 DNA is TGCGCCAGCAGCTTGGCCGGGACTGACTACGAGCAGTACTTC. This sequence joins TRBV5-1 and TRBJ2-7, with a possible D match to TRBD2 (6 bases). The CDR3 has 14 residues. The germline CDR1 and CDR2 sequences are SGHRS and YFSETQ. V gave up 0 bases and J gave up 3 bases, with 10 bases separating them.

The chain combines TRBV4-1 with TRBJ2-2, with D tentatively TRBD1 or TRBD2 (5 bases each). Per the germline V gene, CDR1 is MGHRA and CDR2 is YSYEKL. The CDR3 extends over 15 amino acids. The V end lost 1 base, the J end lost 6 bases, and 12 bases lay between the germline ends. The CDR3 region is CASSQVSGSAGELFF. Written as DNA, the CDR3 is TGCGCCAGCAGCCAAGTCTCAGGGAGCGCCGGGGAGCTGTTTTTT.

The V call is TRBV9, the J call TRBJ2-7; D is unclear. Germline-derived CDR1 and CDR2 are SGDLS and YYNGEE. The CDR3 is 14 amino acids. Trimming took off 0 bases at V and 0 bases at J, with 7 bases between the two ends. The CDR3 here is CASSVGPISYEQYF. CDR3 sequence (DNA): TGTGCCAGCAGCGTAGGGCCGATCTCCTACGAGCAGTACTTC.

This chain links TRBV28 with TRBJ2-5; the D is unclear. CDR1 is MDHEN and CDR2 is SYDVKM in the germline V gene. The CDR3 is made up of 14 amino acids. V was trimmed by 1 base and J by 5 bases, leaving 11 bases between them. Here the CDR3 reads CASSLLGVKETQYF. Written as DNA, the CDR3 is TGTGCCAGCAGTTTATTGGGTGTTAAGGAGACCCAGTACTTC.

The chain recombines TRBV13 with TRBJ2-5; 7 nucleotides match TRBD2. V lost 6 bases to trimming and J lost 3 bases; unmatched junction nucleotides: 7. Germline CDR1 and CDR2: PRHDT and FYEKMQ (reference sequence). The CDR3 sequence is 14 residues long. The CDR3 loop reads CASSLLRGKETQYF. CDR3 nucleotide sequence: TGTGCCAGCAGTCTCTTGCGGGGGAAAGAGACCCAGTACTTC.

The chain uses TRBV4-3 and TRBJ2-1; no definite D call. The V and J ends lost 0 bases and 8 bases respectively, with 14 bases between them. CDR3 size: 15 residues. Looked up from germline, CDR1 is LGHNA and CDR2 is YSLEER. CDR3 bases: TGCGCCAGCAGCCAAGATAAGGCAGGATATTATGAGCAGTTCTTC. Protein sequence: CASSQDKAGYYEQFF.

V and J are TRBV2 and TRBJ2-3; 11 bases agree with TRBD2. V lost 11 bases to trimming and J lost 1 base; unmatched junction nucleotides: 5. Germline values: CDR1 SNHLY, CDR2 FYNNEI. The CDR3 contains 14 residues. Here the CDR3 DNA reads TGTGCCGGTCCGACTAGCGGGGGCACAGATACGCAGTATTTT. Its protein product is CAGPTSGGTDTQYF.

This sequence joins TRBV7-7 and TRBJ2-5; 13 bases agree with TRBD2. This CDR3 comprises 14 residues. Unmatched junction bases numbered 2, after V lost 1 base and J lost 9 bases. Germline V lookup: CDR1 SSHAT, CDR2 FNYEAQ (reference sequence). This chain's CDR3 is CASSLGGTSGAQYF. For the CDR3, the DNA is TGTGCCAGCAGCTTAGGAGGGACTAGCGGGGCCCAGTACTTC.

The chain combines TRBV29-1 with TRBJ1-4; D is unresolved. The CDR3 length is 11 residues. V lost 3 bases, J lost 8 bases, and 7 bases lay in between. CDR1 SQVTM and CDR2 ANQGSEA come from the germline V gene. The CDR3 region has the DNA TGCAGCGTTGAGTCAGGAGAAAAACTGTTTTTT. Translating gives CSVESGEKLFF. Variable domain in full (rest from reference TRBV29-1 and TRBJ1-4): SAVISQKPSRDICQRGTSLTIQCQVDSQVTMMFWYRQQPGQSLTLIATANQGSEATYESGFVIDKFPISRPNLTFSTLTVSNMSPEDSSIYLCSVESGEKLFFGSGTQLSVL.

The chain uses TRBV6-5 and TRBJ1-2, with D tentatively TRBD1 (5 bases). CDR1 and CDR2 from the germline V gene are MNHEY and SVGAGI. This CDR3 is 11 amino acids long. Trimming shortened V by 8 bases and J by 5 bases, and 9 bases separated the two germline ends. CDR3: CASWGGYGYTF. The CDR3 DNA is TGTGCCAGCTGGGGGGGGTATGGCTACACCTTC.

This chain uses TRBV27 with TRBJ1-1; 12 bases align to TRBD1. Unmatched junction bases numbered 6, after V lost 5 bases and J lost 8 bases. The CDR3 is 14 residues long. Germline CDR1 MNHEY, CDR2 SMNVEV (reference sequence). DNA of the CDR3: TGTGCCAGCAGTCACCGGGACAGGGGGCGCGAAGCTTTCTTT. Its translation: CASSHRDRGREAFF.

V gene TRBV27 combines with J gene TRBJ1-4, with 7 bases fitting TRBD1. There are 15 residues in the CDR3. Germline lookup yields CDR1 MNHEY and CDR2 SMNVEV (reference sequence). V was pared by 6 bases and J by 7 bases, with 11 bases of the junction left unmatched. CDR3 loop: CASSQIQGWGEKLFF. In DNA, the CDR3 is TGTGCCAGCAGCCAAATACAGGGGTGGGGTGAAAAACTGTTTTTT.

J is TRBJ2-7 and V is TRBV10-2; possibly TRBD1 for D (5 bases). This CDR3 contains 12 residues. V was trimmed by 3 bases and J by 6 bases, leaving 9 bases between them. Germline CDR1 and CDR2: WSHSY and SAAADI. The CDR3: CASSDYRFEQYF. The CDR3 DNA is TGCGCCAGCAGTGACTACAGGTTCGAGCAGTACTTC.

CDR3 in DNA: TGTGCCTGGAGGGTCCTTGACCTAGAGGGCCCAAAGGGAGAGCAGTACTTC. It translates to CAWRVLDLEGPKGEQYF. The chain employs TRBV30 and TRBJ2-7; D possibly corresponds to TRBD2 (5 bases). Trimming took 3 bases from V and 7 from J, leaving 28 bases between them. There are 17 residues in the CDR3. Germline CDR1 GTSNPN, CDR2 SVGIG (reference sequence).

The CDR3 DNA follows: TGTGCCAGCAGCCCATATCCGGGGGCCTACGAGCAGTACTTC. It specifies CASSPYPGAYEQYF. The chain carries TRBV9 and TRBJ2-7; tentatively, D is TRBD2 (6 bases). The CDR3 is 14 residues long. The germline CDR1 and CDR2 sequences are SGDLS and YYNGEE. With 4 bases removed from V and 2 bases from J, the gap between germline ends came to 13 bases.

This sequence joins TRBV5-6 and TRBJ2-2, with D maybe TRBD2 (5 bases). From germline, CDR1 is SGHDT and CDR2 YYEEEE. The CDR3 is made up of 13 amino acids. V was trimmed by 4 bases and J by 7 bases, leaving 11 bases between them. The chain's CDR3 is CASSPAGSGELFF. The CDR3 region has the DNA TGTGCCAGCAGCCCGGCGGGCAGCGGGGAGCTGTTTTTT. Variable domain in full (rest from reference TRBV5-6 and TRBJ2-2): DAGVTQSPTHLIKTRGQQVTLRCSPKSGHDTVSWYQQALGQGPQFIFQYYEEEERQRGNFPDRFSGHQFPNYSSELNVNALLLGDSALYLCASSPAGSGELFFGEGSRLTVL.

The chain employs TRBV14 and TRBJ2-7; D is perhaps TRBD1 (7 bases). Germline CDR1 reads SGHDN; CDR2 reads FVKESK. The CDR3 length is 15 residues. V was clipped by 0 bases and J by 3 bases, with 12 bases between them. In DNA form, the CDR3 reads TGTGCCAGCAGCCAAGAGGAGGGGGCAAGCTACGAGCAGTACTTC. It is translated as CASSQEEGASYEQYF.

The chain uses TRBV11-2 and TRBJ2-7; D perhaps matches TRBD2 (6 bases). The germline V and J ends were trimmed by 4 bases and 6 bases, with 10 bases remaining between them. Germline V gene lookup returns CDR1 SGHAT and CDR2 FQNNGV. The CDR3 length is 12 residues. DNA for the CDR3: TGTGCCAGCAGCTCAACGGGGGTCGAGCAGTACTTC. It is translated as CASSSTGVEQYF.

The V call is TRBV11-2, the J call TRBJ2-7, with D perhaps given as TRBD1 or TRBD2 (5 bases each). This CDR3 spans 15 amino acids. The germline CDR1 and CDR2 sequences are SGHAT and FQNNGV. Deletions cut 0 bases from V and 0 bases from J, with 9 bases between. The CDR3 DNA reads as TGTGCCAGCAGCTTAGATGCAGGGAGCTCCTACGAGCAGTACTTC. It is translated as CASSLDAGSSYEQYF.

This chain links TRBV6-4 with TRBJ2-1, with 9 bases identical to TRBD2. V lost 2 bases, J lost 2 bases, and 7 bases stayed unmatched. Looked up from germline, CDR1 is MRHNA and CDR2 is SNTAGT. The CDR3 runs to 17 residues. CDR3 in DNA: TGTGCCAGCAGTGACAAAGGTAGCGGGGGTACCTACAATGAGCAGTTCTTC. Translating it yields CASSDKGSGGTYNEQFF.

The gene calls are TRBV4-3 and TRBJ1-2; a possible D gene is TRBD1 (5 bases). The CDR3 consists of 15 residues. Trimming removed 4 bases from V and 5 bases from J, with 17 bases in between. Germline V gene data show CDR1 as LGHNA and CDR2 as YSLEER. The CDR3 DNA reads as TGCGCCAGCAGCCCCTACCCGGCAGGGAGATATGGCTACACCTTC. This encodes CASSPYPAGRYGYTF.

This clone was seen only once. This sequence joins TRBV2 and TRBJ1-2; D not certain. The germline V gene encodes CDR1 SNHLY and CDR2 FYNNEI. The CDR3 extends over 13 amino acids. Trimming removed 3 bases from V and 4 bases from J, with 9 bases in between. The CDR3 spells CASSDSESYGYTF. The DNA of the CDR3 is TGTGCCAGCAGTGACTCAGAGAGCTATGGCTACACCTTC.

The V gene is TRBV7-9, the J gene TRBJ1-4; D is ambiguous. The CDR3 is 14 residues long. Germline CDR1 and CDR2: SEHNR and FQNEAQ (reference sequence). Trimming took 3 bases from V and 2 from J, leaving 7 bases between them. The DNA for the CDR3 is TGTGCCAGCAGCTTCCCTATGACTAATGAAAAACTGTTTTTT. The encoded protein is CASSFPMTNEKLFF.

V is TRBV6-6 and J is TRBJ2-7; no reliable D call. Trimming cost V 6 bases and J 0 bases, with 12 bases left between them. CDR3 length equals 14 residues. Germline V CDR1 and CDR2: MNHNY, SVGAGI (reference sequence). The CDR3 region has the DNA TGTGCCAGCAGCTACCCCGATAGCTCCTACGAGCAGTACTTC. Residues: CASSYPDSSYEQYF.

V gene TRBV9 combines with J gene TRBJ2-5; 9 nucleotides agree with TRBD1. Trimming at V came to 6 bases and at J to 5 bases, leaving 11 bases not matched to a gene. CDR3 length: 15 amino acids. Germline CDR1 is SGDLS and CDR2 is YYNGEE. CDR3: CASNRGTGGRETQYF. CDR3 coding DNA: TGTGCCAGCAACCGCGGAACAGGGGGCCGCGAGACCCAGTACTTC.

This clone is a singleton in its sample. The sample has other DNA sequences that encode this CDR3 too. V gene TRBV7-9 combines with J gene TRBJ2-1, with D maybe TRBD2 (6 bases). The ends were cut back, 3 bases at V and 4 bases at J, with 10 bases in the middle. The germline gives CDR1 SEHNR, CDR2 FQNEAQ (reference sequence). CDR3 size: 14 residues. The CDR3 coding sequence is TGTGCCAGCAGCTTGGGGGGAAGTTACAATGAGCAGTTCTTC. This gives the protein CASSLGGSYNEQFF.

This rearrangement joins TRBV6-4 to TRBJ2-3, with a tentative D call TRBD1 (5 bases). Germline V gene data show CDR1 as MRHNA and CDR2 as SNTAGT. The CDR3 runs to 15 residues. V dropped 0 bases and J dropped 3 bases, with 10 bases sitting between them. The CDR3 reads CASSDSGAGTDTQYF. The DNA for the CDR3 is TGTGCCAGCAGTGACTCTGGGGCTGGGACAGATACGCAGTATTTT.

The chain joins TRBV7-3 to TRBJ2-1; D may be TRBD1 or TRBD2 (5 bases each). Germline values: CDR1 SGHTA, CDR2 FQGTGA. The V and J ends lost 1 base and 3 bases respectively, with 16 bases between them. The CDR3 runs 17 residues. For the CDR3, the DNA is TGTGCCAGCAGCTTAATGGGACCCCCTTTCGGCTACAATGAGCAGTTCTTC. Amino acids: CASSLMGPPFGYNEQFF.